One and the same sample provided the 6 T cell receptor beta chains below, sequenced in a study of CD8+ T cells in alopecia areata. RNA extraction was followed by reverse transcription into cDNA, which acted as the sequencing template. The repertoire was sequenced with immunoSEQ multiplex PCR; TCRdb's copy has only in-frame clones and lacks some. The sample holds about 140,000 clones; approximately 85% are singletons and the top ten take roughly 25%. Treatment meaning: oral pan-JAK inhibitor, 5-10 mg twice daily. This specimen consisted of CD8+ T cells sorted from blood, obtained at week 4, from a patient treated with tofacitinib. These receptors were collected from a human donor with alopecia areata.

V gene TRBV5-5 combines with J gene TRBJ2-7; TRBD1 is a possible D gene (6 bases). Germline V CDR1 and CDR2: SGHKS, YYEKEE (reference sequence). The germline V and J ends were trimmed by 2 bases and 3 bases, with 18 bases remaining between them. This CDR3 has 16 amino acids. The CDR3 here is CASSLSISLQGYEQYF. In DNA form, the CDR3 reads TGTGCCAGCAGCTTATCCATTTCCTTACAGGGCTACGAGCAGTACTTC.

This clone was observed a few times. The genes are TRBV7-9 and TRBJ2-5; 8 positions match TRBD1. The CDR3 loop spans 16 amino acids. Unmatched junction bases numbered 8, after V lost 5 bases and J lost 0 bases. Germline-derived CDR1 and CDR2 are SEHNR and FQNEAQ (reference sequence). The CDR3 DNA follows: TGTGCCAGCAGCCCCCCGGACAGGGCCGACCAAGAGACCCAGTACTTC. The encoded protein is CASSPPDRADQETQYF.

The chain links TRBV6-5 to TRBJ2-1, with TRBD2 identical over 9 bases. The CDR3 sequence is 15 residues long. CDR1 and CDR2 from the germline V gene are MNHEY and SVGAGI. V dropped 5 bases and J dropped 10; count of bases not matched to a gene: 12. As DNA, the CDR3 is TGTGCCAGCAGTACTACTAGCGGGCCTAACGGGGAGCAGTTCTTC. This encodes CASSTTSGPNGEQFF.

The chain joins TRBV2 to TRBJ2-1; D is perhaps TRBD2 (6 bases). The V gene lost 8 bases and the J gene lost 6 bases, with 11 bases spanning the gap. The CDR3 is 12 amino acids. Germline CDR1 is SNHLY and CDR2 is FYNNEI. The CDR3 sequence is CASRGSLNEQFF. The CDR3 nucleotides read TGTGCCAGCCGGGGGTCACTCAATGAGCAGTTCTTC.

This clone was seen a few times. The CDR3 reads CASKLGQGRNQPQHF. The DNA for the CDR3 is TGTGCCAGTAAACTTGGACAGGGCCGCAATCAGCCCCAGCATTTT. The chain uses TRBV19 and TRBJ1-5; 8 bases agree with TRBD1. This CDR3 comprises 15 residues. Germline V gene data show CDR1 as LNHDA and CDR2 as SQIVND (reference sequence). Losses at the gene ends were 7 bases for V and 2 bases for J; bases not matched to a gene: 7.

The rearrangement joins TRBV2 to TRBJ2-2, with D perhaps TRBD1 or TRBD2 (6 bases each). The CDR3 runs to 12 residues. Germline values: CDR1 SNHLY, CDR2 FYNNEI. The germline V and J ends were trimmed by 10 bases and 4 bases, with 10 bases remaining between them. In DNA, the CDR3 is TGTGCCATACAGGGAGGCACCGGGGAGCTGTTTTTT. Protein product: CAIQGGTGELFF.